What follows are 16 T cell receptor beta chains derived from one specimen sequenced in a study of blood T cell repertoires in COVID-19. Clones were sequenced by immunoSEQ multiplex PCR, and TCRdb holds only the in-frame ones, with some missing. The sample includes 200,000 to 250,000 clones, around four fifths of them seen just once. Sequenced: peripheral blood. These receptors all come from a man between 25 and 39 years old with active or convalescent COVID-19.

The V and J genes are TRBV28 and TRBJ2-1; possible D gene TRBD1, 5 bases. The V and J ends lost 3 bases and 3 bases respectively, with 9 bases between them. From germline, CDR1 is MDHEN and CDR2 SYDVKM. There are 14 residues in the CDR3. The CDR3 is CASSFSDSYNEQFF. The CDR3 DNA reads TGTGCCAGCAGTTTCTCTGACAGCTACAATGAGCAGTTCTTC. The full variable domain, completed using reference TRBV28 and TRBJ2-1, is DVKVTQSSRYLVKRTGEKVFLECVQDMDHENMFWYRQDPGLGLRLIYFSYDVKMKEKGDIPEGYSVSREKKERFSLILESASTNQTSMYLCASSFSDSYNEQFFGPGTRLTVL.

The V gene is TRBV15, the J gene TRBJ1-1; D call uncertain. Germline values: CDR1 LNHNV, CDR2 YYDKDF (reference sequence). The CDR3 consists of 14 residues. V lost 8 bases and J 5 bases, leaving 18 bases between the germline ends. The CDR3 region has the DNA TGTGCCACCGCGGACGGGCTACTAGGGACTGAAGCTTTCTTT. It codes for CATADGLLGTEAFF.

The chain is built from TRBV28 and TRBJ1-5, with D unresolved. V gave up 6 bases and J gave up 6 bases, with 9 bases separating them. This CDR3 region has 12 residues. CDR1 is MDHEN, CDR2 SYDVKM, per germline. CDR3 coding DNA: TGTGCCAGCAGGGAGCAAGGTCAGCCCCAGCATTTT. Its translation is CASREQGQPQHF.

J is TRBJ1-1 and V is TRBV29-1, with a tentative D call TRBD1 (5 bases). Between the trimmed V and J ends, which lost 5 bases and 1 base, there was a span of 5 bases. Germline V gene sequence: CDR1 SQVTM, CDR2 ANQGSEA. CDR3 length: 11 amino acids. CDR3 in amino acids: CSVRGNTEAFF. Written as DNA, the CDR3 is TGCAGCGTTAGGGGGAACACTGAAGCTTTCTTT.

The genes are TRBV6-6 and TRBJ1-2; D is unclear. This CDR3 is 12 amino acids long. Germline CDR1 MNHNY, CDR2 SVGAGI (reference sequence). The ends were cut back, 7 bases at V and 8 bases at J, with 14 bases in the middle. In DNA form, the CDR3 reads TGTGCCAGCACTCCGGGGTCCTACGGCTACACCTTC. Its translation is CASTPGSYGYTF.

V is TRBV3-1 (or the pseudogene TRBV3-2) and J is TRBJ2-1; the D is unclear. The CDR3 loop spans 13 amino acids. In germline, CDR1 is LGHDT, CDR2 YNNKEL (reference sequence). V dropped 1 base and J dropped 5 bases, with 6 bases sitting between them. The CDR3 nucleotides are TGTGCCAGCAGCCAAGGTCAGGACAATGAGCAGTTCTTC. It encodes CASSQGQDNEQFF.

This clone turned up a few times. J is TRBJ1-5 and V is TRBV10-1; D gene uncertain. This CDR3 spans 10 amino acids. With 8 bases removed from V and 7 bases from J, the gap between germline ends came to 6 bases. CDR1 WNHNN and CDR2 SYGVQD come from the germline V gene (reference sequence). The CDR3 DNA reads TGCGCCAGCCGGGAACAGCCCCAGCATTTT. It codes for CASREQPQHF.

This chain joins TRBV28 and TRBJ2-5; TRBD2 matches 10 bases. This CDR3 spans 15 amino acids. J gave up 4 bases and V 6 bases, and 8 bases lay outside the gene matches. Looked up from germline, CDR1 is MDHEN and CDR2 is SYDVKM. The CDR3 here is CASRAKRGGLETQYF. The CDR3 region has the DNA TGTGCCAGCAGGGCTAAGCGGGGGGGGTTAGAGACCCAGTACTTC.

This clone appeared a single time. The CDR3 is CARSLALAEGYQETQYF. The CDR3 bases are TGTGCCAGAAGCTTGGCTCTAGCGGAGGGGTACCAAGAGACCCAGTACTTC. This chain links TRBV5-3 with TRBJ2-5, with 7 bases lining up with TRBD2. TRBV5-3 is known as an ORF, though its function is uncertain. The CDR3 has 17 amino acids. J lost 0 bases, V lost 0 bases, and 8 bases had no gene match.

V and J are TRBV9 and TRBJ1-2, with a tentative D call TRBD1 (6 bases). The CDR3 covers 11 residues. Trimming left V 3 bases short and J 8 bases short, with 8 bases between. Germline V gene lookup returns CDR1 SGDLS and CDR2 YYNGEE. The CDR3 DNA reads TGTGCCAGCAGCGGGACAGTGGGCTACACCTTC. This encodes CASSGTVGYTF.

This rearrangement joins TRBV19 to TRBJ1-1; 8 bases map to TRBD1. J gave up 1 base and V 7 bases, and 5 bases lay outside the gene matches. The CDR3 is made up of 14 amino acids. CDR1 is LNHDA, CDR2 SQIVND, per germline (reference sequence). CDR3 protein: CASTQGAKNTEAFF. The CDR3 DNA follows: TGTGCCAGTACGCAGGGGGCGAAGAACACTGAAGCTTTCTTT.

The chain joins TRBV11-3 to TRBJ2-7, with 15 bases matching TRBD2. The germline gives CDR1 SGHNT, CDR2 YENEEA. The CDR3 loop spans 19 amino acids. After removal of 2 bases from V and 3 bases from J, the junction contained 11 bases not matched to a gene. CDR3 sequence reads: CASSLNIPGLAGGYYEQYF. The DNA of the CDR3 is TGTGCCAGCAGCTTAAACATTCCGGGACTAGCGGGAGGTTACTACGAGCAGTACTTC.

The V gene is TRBV27, the J gene TRBJ2-7, with 7 bases fitting TRBD2. The CDR3 is 14 residues long. The J segment lost 4 bases and the V segment lost 5 bases, leaving 8 bases of the junction unmatched. Per the germline V gene, CDR1 is MNHEY and CDR2 is SMNVEV (reference sequence). The CDR3 DNA follows: TGTGCCAGCAGTGTAGCTGGGGGGGGATACGAGCAGTACTTC. This codes for CASSVAGGGYEQYF.

The chain couples TRBV27 to TRBJ2-7; D is unclear. The ends were cut back, 3 bases at V and 4 bases at J, with 10 bases in the middle. CDR3 size: 13 residues. Per germline, CDR1 MNHEY and CDR2 SMNVEV (reference sequence). CDR3 protein: CASSFAVGYEQYF. The CDR3 nucleotides read TGTGCCAGCAGTTTTGCGGTTGGGTACGAGCAGTACTTC.

This chain joins TRBV14 and TRBJ2-7; TRBD2 is a possible D gene (5 bases). The CDR3 contains 14 residues. Trimming shortened V by 3 bases and J by 5 bases, and 14 bases separated the two germline ends. The germline gives CDR1 SGHDN, CDR2 FVKESK. The CDR3 nucleotides are TGTGCCAGCAGCCATCGAGGGTCCGGGAACGAGCAGTACTTC. Residues: CASSHRGSGNEQYF.

The V gene is TRBV5-1, the J gene TRBJ2-5, with 12 nucleotides matching TRBD2. CDR3 length: 15 amino acids. V lost 4 bases, J lost 2 bases, and 3 bases stayed unmatched. CDR1 is SGHRS and CDR2 is YFSETQ in the germline V gene. The CDR3 DNA follows: TGCGCCAGCAGCGCCGGACTAGCGGGACAAGAGACCCAGTACTTC. It translates to CASSAGLAGQETQYF.